These T cell receptor beta chains were read from a single sample in a study of shared T cell receptors in the human thymus. Sequencing was performed with immunoSEQ multiplex PCR; in TCRdb, only in-frame clones are kept and a portion is missing. The sample holds hundreds of thousands of clones, 80% to 90% seen once. This sample also belongs to another study, concerning human thymus T cells.

Sequenced material: thymocytes. The receptors shown here come from a boy less than two years old with a congenital heart defect. CDR3s include the opening cysteine and the closing phenylalanine or tryptophan. Fields, in order: V gene, J gene, clone size, D gene, CDR3 DNA, CDR3 protein. The D gene is left open where the match is weak. Size values are once, few and many counts, or a class for expanded clones, and some rows have none.

V gene: TRBV14
J gene: TRBJ1-1
clone size: -
D gene: -
CDR3 DNA: TGTGCCAGCAGCCAAGGCCACGAACCCAGGCCGAACACTGAAGCTTTCTTT
CDR3 protein: CASSQGHEPRPNTEAFF

V gene: TRBV6-1
J gene: TRBJ1-5
clone size: few
D gene: TRBD1
CDR3 DNA: TGTGCCAGCAGTGATCCCCCGCGGCAGGGGGAGGTTCAGCCCCAGCATTTT
CDR3 protein: CASSDPPRQGEVQPQHF

V gene: TRBV12-5
J gene: TRBJ2-1
clone size: -
D gene: -
CDR3 DNA: TGTGCTAGTGGTTTGTCATACCCCGACTGGAACTCCTACAATGAGCAGTTCTTC
CDR3 protein: CASGLSYPDWNSYNEQFF

V gene: TRBV27
J gene: TRBJ2-3
clone size: -
D gene: -
CDR3 DNA: TGTGCCAGCAGTTTATCGAAACGGGAATCAGATACGCAGTATTTT
CDR3 protein: CASSLSKRESDTQYF

V gene: TRBV29-1
J gene: TRBJ1-3
clone size: few
D gene: TRBD1
CDR3 DNA: TGCAGCGTTGCAGGGGGAAGCTCTGGAAACACCATATATTTT
CDR3 protein: CSVAGGSSGNTIYF

V gene: TRBV4-3
J gene: TRBJ2-7
clone size: -
D gene: TRBD1
CDR3 DNA: TGCGCCAGCAGCCAAGAAAGGCCGGGACAGCCTGTCGAGCAGTACTTC
CDR3 protein: CASSQERPGQPVEQYF

V gene: TRBV2
J gene: TRBJ2-1
clone size: once
D gene: TRBD2
CDR3 DNA: TGTGCAAAGGGACTAAAATACAATGAGCAGTTCTTC
CDR3 protein: CAKGLKYNEQFF

V gene: TRBV19
J gene: TRBJ2-1
clone size: -
D gene: TRBD1
CDR3 DNA: TGTGCCAGTACTCGACAGGGTGGCGAGCAGTTCTTC
CDR3 protein: CASTRQGGEQFF

V gene: TRBV4-1
J gene: TRBJ1-1
clone size: -
D gene: TRBD1
CDR3 DNA: TGCGCCAGCAGCCAAGACCCCGGACAGGTTCAAGCTTTCTTT
CDR3 protein: CASSQDPGQVQAFF

V gene: TRBV4-1
J gene: TRBJ2-7
clone size: -
D gene: -
CDR3 DNA: TGCGCCAGCAGCCTACAAGGAGGGTTAGGCGGGGCCACCTACGAGCAGTACTTC
CDR3 protein: CASSLQGGLGGATYEQYF

V gene: TRBV6-5
J gene: TRBJ2-2
clone size: -
D gene: TRBD1
CDR3 DNA: TGTGCCAGCAACGCTGGACAGGATGACACCGGGGAGCTGTTTTTT
CDR3 protein: CASNAGQDDTGELFF

V gene: TRBV5-6
J gene: TRBJ1-2
clone size: -
D gene: TRBD1
CDR3 DNA: TGTGCCAGCAGCTTGGAGGAAGAGACAGGGGGGGGCAACTATGGCTACACCTTC
CDR3 protein: CASSLEEETGGGNYGYTF

V gene: TRBV28
J gene: TRBJ1-2
clone size: -
D gene: TRBD1
CDR3 DNA: TGTGCCAGCAGTTTCCTCCGGGACAGGCTTGACTATGGCTACACCTTC
CDR3 protein: CASSFLRDRLDYGYTF

V gene: TRBV6-1
J gene: TRBJ2-5
clone size: -
D gene: TRBD1
CDR3 DNA: TGTGCCAGCGCTTTGACAGGGGAGACCCAGTACTTC
CDR3 protein: CASALTGETQYF

V gene: TRBV9
J gene: TRBJ1-3
clone size: -
D gene: -
CDR3 DNA: TGTGCCAGCAGCGTAGAGGCCAGGGGCAGATCTGGAAACACCATATATTTT
CDR3 protein: CASSVEARGRSGNTIYF

V gene: TRBV9
J gene: TRBJ1-2
clone size: -
D gene: TRBD1
CDR3 DNA: TGTGCCAGCAGCAAGACAGGGGGCCTGGAATATGGCTACACCTTC
CDR3 protein: CASSKTGGLEYGYTF

V gene: TRBV4-1
J gene: TRBJ1-3
clone size: once
D gene: -
CDR3 DNA: TGCGCCAGTTCCGAGGCCCGCTCTGGAAACACCATATATTTT
CDR3 protein: CASSEARSGNTIYF

V gene: TRBV29-1
J gene: TRBJ2-7
clone size: -
D gene: TRBD1
CDR3 DNA: TGCAGCGTCCTCGGACAGGGAGGCGGGTACGAGCAGTACTTC
CDR3 protein: CSVLGQGGGYEQYF

V gene: TRBV2
J gene: TRBJ1-3
clone size: once
D gene: TRBD1
CDR3 DNA: TGTGCCAGCAGTGATCCCGGGACAGGGGCTGGAAACACCATATATTTT
CDR3 protein: CASSDPGTGAGNTIYF

V gene: TRBV4-3
J gene: TRBJ1-3
clone size: -
D gene: -
CDR3 DNA: TGCGCCAGCAGCCAAGGCAGTTCTTTCTCTGGAAACACCATATATTTT
CDR3 protein: CASSQGSSFSGNTIYF

V gene: TRBV28
J gene: TRBJ1-1
clone size: -
D gene: -
CDR3 DNA: TGTGCCAGCAGTTACCCTTTTAGACAGGTGAACACTAAAGCTTTCTTT
CDR3 protein: CASSYPFRQVNTKAFF

V gene: TRBV6-6
J gene: TRBJ1-6
clone size: once
D gene: -
CDR3 DNA: TGTGCCAGCAGTTTGGGACAACTTAATTCCCCCCTCCACTTT
CDR3 protein: CASSLGQLNSPLHF

V gene: TRBV15
J gene: TRBJ1-5
clone size: -
D gene: -
CDR3 DNA: TGTGCCACCAGCTTCGGACCAACAGGCAGCAATCAGCCCCAGCATTTT
CDR3 protein: CATSFGPTGSNQPQHF

V gene: TRBV7-6
J gene: TRBJ2-1
clone size: once
D gene: TRBD2
CDR3 DNA: TGTGCCAGCAGCTTACATTCTAGCGGCTACAATGAGCAGTTCTTC
CDR3 protein: CASSLHSSGYNEQFF

V gene: TRBV28
J gene: TRBJ2-7
clone size: -
D gene: -
CDR3 DNA: TGTGCCAGCAGTTTAGGCAGGGAGCAGTACTTC
CDR3 protein: CASSLGREQYF

V gene: TRBV6-6
J gene: TRBJ2-4
clone size: -
D gene: TRBD2
CDR3 DNA: TGTGCCAGCAGTTACCGTGGGGGGAGGGACATTCAGTACTTC
CDR3 protein: CASSYRGGRDIQYF

V gene: TRBV10-3
J gene: TRBJ2-3
clone size: -
D gene: TRBD1
CDR3 DNA: TGTGCCATCAGTGAGCCCCTAATTCCGGGACAGGGGGATTCGGATACGCAGTATTTT
CDR3 protein: CAISEPLIPGQGDSDTQYF

V gene: TRBV4-2
J gene: TRBJ2-1
clone size: -
D gene: -
CDR3 DNA: TGTGCCAGCAGACCTCGGGGCGGGGGCCCGAATGAGCAGTTCTTC
CDR3 protein: CASRPRGGGPNEQFF

V gene: TRBV14
J gene: TRBJ2-5
clone size: -
D gene: TRBD2
CDR3 DNA: TGTGCCAGCAGCTCGCCCCGGGGGGGCGGTGTGGAGACCCAGTACTTC
CDR3 protein: CASSSPRGGGVETQYF

V gene: TRBV2
J gene: TRBJ2-4
clone size: -
D gene: TRBD2
CDR3 DNA: TGTGCCAGCAGTTCGCCTCCATCACTAGCGGGATCTGCTGGCATTCAGTACTTC
CDR3 protein: CASSSPPSLAGSAGIQYF

V gene: TRBV30
J gene: TRBJ2-2
clone size: once
D gene: -
CDR3 DNA: TGTGCCTGGATACACCGTAACACCGGGGAGCTGTTTTTT
CDR3 protein: CAWIHRNTGELFF

V gene: TRBV21-1
J gene: TRBJ2-7
clone size: -
D gene: -
CDR3 DNA: TGTGCCAGCAGCAAAGGTACAGGGGATCCCTACGAGCAGTACTTC
CDR3 protein: CASSKGTGDPYEQYF

V gene: TRBV5-4
J gene: TRBJ2-3
clone size: -
D gene: TRBD2
CDR3 DNA: TGTGCCAGCAGCTTGGGGGGCCTAGCGGGGGGGCAAGATACGCAGTATTTT
CDR3 protein: CASSLGGLAGGQDTQYF

V gene: TRBV7-2
J gene: TRBJ1-2
clone size: -
D gene: -
CDR3 DNA: TGTGCCAGCAGCCACAGTGGCGGCTACACCTTC
CDR3 protein: CASSHSGGYTF

V gene: TRBV6-5
J gene: TRBJ2-7
clone size: once
D gene: -
CDR3 DNA: TGTGCCACCCTGTCTATAGCGGCCCCCTACGAGCAGTACTTC
CDR3 protein: CATLSIAAPYEQYF

V gene: TRBV28
J gene: TRBJ2-2
clone size: -
D gene: TRBD1
CDR3 DNA: TGTGCCAGCAGTTCACCAGAGAGAGTCCGGACAGGACAATCTCCTACCGGGGAGCTGTTTTTT
CDR3 protein: CASSSPERVRTGQSPTGELFF

V gene: TRBV7-2
J gene: TRBJ2-1
clone size: -
D gene: -
CDR3 DNA: TGTGCCAGCAGCTTAGGCCGTCGCCTGTGGCGGATTGATTACAATGAGCAGTTCTTC
CDR3 protein: CASSLGRRLWRIDYNEQFF

V gene: TRBV14
J gene: TRBJ2-1
clone size: -
D gene: TRBD2
CDR3 DNA: TGTGCCAGCAGCCAGATATCCGGGACTAGCGGGAGATCGTGGGAGCAGTTCTTC
CDR3 protein: CASSQISGTSGRSWEQFF

V gene: TRBV30
J gene: TRBJ1-2
clone size: -
D gene: -
CDR3 DNA: TGTGCCTGGAGTGAGACAGCGGACAGTTTAATTGATCGGGGCTACACCTTC
CDR3 protein: CAWSETADSLIDRGYTF

V gene: TRBV28
J gene: TRBJ1-2
clone size: -
D gene: TRBD1
CDR3 DNA: TGTGCCAGCAGTTTGAGGTGGACAGGAGACTATGGCTACACCTTC
CDR3 protein: CASSLRWTGDYGYTF

V gene: TRBV6-5
J gene: TRBJ2-1
clone size: -
D gene: TRBD2
CDR3 DNA: TGTGCCAGCTTCGGGGGGGCCTCCTACAATGAGCAGTTCTTC
CDR3 protein: CASFGGASYNEQFF

V gene: TRBV14
J gene: TRBJ1-2
clone size: few
D gene: -
CDR3 DNA: TGTGCCAGCAGCCAAGATAGAAGCGGGACAAGCTATGGCTACACCTTC
CDR3 protein: CASSQDRSGTSYGYTF

V gene: TRBV11-2
J gene: TRBJ2-7
clone size: -
D gene: TRBD1
CDR3 DNA: TGTGCCAGCAGAAGGGACAGGGACTACGAGCAGTACTTC
CDR3 protein: CASRRDRDYEQYF

V gene: TRBV20-1
J gene: TRBJ2-7
clone size: -
D gene: -
CDR3 DNA: TGCAGTGCTCTCGGACAGAAGCAGTACTTC
CDR3 protein: CSALGQKQYF

V gene: TRBV7-9
J gene: TRBJ2-3
clone size: -
D gene: TRBD2
CDR3 DNA: TGTGCCAGCAGCTTAGCGCTAGCGGGGGAGGGGGATACGCAGTATTTT
CDR3 protein: CASSLALAGEGDTQYF

V gene: TRBV28
J gene: TRBJ2-2
clone size: -
D gene: -
CDR3 DNA: TGTGCCAGCAGTTCAGGGGAACCGAACACCGGGGAGCTGTTTTTT
CDR3 protein: CASSSGEPNTGELFF

V gene: TRBV5-1
J gene: TRBJ1-2
clone size: once
D gene: -
CDR3 DNA: TGCGCCAGCAGCTTGTTACCGACAGTGTATGGCTACACCTTC
CDR3 protein: CASSLLPTVYGYTF

V gene: TRBV27
J gene: TRBJ2-5
clone size: -
D gene: TRBD2
CDR3 DNA: TGTGCCAGCAGTTTGGGCGGGAGGCGAGGGGAGACCCAGTACTTC
CDR3 protein: CASSLGGRRGETQYF

V gene: TRBV6-5
J gene: TRBJ1-2
clone size: -
D gene: TRBD1
CDR3 DNA: TGTGCCAGCAGCCAAGGACAGGGGGGTAACTATGGCTACACCTTC
CDR3 protein: CASSQGQGGNYGYTF